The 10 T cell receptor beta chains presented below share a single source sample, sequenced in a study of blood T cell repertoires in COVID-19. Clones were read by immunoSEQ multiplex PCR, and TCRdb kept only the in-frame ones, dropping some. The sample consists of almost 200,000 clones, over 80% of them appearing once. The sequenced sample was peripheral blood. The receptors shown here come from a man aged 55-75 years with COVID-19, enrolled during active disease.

CDR3 amino acids: CASRFQVNTEAFF. CDR3 DNA sequence: TGTGCCAGCAGGTTCCAGGTGAACACTGAAGCTTTCTTT. The chain recombines TRBV7-2 with TRBJ1-1; D is unresolved. Germline V gene data show CDR1 as SGHTA and CDR2 as FQGNSA. V shed 6 bases and J shed 0 bases, with 8 bases lying between them. The CDR3 has 13 amino acids.

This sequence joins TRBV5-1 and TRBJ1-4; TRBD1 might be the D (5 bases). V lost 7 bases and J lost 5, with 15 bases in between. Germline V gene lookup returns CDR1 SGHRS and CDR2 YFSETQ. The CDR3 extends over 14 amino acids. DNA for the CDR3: TGCGCCAGCTCTGTGGAACAGGAAAATGAAAAACTGTTTTTT. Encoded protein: CASSVEQENEKLFF.

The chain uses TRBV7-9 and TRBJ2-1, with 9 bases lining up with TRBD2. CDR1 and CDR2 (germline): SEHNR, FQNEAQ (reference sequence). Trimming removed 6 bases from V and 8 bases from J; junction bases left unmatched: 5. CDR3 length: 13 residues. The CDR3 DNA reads TGTGCCAGCAGAGGACTAGCGTTGGATGAGCAGTTCTTC. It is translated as CASRGLALDEQFF.

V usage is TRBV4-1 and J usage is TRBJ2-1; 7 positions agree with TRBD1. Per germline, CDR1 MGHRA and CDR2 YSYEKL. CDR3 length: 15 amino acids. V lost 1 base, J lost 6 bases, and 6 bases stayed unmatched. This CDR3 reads CASSQVRGRSNEQFF. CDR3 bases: TGCGCCAGCAGCCAAGTTAGGGGGCGAAGCAATGAGCAGTTCTTC.

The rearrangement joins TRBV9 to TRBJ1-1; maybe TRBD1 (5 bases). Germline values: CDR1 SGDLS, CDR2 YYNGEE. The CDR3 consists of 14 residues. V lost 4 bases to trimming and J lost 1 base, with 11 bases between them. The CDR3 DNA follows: TGTGCCAGCAGCAAGACAGTAGCGAACACTGAAGCTTTCTTT. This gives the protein CASSKTVANTEAFF.

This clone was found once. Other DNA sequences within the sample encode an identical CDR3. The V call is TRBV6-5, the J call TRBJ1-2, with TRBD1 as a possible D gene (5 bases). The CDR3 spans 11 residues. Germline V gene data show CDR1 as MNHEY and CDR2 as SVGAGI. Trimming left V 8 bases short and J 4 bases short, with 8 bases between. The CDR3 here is CASGRGYGYTF. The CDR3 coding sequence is TGTGCCAGCGGGAGGGGCTATGGCTACACCTTC.

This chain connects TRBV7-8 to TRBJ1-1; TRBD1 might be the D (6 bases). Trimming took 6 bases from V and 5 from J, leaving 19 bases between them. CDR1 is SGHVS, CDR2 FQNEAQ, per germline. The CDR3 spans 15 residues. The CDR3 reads CASRLSTGSGTEAFF. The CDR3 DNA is TGTGCCAGCAGGCTGAGTACAGGGAGTGGAACTGAAGCTTTCTTT.

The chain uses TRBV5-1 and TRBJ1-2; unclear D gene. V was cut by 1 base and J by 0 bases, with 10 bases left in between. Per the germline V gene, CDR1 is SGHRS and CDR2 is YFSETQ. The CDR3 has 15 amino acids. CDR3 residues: CASSLLAATNYGYTF. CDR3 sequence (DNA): TGCGCCAGCAGCTTGCTGGCAGCGACTAACTATGGCTACACCTTC.

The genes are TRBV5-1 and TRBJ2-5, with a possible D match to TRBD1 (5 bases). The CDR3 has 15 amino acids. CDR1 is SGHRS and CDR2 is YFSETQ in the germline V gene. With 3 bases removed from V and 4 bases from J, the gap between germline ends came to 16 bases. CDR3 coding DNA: TGCGCCAGCAGCTCACAAGGGGCGTCAAGAGAGACCCAGTACTTC. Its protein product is CASSSQGASRETQYF.

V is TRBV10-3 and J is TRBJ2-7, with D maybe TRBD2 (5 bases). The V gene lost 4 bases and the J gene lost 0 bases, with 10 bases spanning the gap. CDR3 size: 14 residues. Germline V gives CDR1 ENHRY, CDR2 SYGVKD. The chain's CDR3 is CAISVIASSYEQYF. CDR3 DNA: TGTGCCATCAGTGTTATAGCGAGCTCCTACGAGCAGTACTTC.